The T cell receptor beta chain under discussion was sequenced for a study of T cells in Graves' hyperthyroidism and ophthalmopathy. V trimming: 5 bases; J trimming: 6 bases; junction bases outside the gene matches: 5. This CDR3 is built from 13 residues. Looked up from germline, CDR1 is SGHDN and CDR2 is FVKESK. TCR beta CDR3 sequences were amplified from RNA transcripts. First-round RT-PCR with HTBI primers amplified the TCR CDR3 region. TCRdb passed the multiplex PCR reads through MiXCR, listing each CDR3 protein once. There are around 560,000 distinct CDR3 sequences in the sample; over 15% occur only once, and under 20% lies in the top ten. Not enrolled were patients with uncontrolled infection, other autoimmune disease, pregnancy or lactation. Study outcomes and limitations: Most clonotypes expanded in thyroid above 0.001 were likewise present in blood.

There are a few counts of this clonotype. Its antigen remains unknown. V is TRBV14 and J is TRBJ1-1; the match to TRBD1 covers 8 bases. Sequenced: blood. This TCR was recovered from a woman in her late teens or twenties with Graves' hyperthyroidism. The CDR3 region is CASSNSGGSEAFF. In nucleotides, the CDR3 is TGTGCCAGCAGCAATTCAGGGGGCTCTGAAGCTTTCTTT.